One T cell receptor (beta chain) is described in this entry. The sample originates from a study of shared T cell receptors in the human thymus. This CDR3 comprises 16 residues. Germline V lookup: CDR1 MNHEY, CDR2 SMNVEV (reference sequence). V was trimmed by 3 bases and J by 5 bases, leaving 16 bases between them. The data were produced by immunoSEQ multiplex PCR, yet TCRdb's version contains in-frame clones alone and is incomplete. The sample consists of 720,000 or so clones, approximately 83% of them appearing once. This same sample was also taken into another study, of human thymus T cells. That source notes: Donor material was obtained from healthy Finnish infants undergoing corrective surgery for congenital heart defects. The thymus was resected at corrective cardiac surgery. Gene usage for V and J segments appeared biased in thymic and blood repertoires.

The specimen was thymocytes. This TCR derives from a girl under three years old with a congenital heart defect. This sequence joins TRBV27 and TRBJ2-2; tentatively, D is TRBD1 (5 bases). CDR3 in DNA: TGTGCCAGCAGTTTTTGCCCGGAGACAGTAACCGGGGAGCTGTTTTTT. Translated, it gives CASSFCPETVTGELFF.